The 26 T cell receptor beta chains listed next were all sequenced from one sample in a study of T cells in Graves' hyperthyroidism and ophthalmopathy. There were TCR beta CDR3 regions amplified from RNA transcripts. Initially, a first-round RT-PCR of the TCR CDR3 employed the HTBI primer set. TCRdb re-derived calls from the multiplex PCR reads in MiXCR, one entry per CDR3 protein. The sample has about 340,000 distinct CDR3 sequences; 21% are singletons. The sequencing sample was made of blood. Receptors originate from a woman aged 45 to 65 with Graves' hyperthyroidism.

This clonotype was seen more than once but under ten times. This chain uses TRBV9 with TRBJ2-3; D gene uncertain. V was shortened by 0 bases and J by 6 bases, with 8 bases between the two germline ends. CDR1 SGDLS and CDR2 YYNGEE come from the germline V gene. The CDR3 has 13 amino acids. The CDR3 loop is CASSVEARDTQYF. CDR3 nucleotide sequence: TGTGCCAGCAGCGTAGAAGCGAGGGATACGCAGTATTTT.

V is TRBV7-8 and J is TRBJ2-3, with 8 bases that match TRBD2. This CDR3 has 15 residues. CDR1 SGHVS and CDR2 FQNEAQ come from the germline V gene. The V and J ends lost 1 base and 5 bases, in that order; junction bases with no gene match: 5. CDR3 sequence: CASSLGSGSIDTQYF. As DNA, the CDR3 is TGTGCCAGCAGCTTAGGAAGCGGGAGTATAGATACGCAGTATTTT.

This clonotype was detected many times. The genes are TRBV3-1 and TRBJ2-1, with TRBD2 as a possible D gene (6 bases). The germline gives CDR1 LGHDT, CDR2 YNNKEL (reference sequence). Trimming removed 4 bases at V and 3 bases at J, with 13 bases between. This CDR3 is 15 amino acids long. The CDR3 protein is CASSPRGAGYNEQFF. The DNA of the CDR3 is TGTGCCAGCAGCCCCCGGGGAGCGGGCTACAATGAGCAGTTCTTC.

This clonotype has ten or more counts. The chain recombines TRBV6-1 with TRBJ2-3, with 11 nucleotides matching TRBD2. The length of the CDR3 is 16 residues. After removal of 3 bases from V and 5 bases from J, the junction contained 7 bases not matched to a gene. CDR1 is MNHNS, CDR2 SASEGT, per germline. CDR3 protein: CASSDATSGGKDTQYF. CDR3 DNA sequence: TGTGCCAGCAGTGATGCTACTAGCGGGGGTAAAGATACGCAGTATTTT.

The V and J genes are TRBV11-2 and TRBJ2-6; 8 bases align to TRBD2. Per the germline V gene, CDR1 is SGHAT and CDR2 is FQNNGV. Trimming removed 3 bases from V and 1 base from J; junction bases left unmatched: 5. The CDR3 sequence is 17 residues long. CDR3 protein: CASSFGRALSGANVLTF. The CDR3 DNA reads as TGTGCCAGCAGCTTCGGGAGGGCCTTATCTGGGGCCAACGTCCTGACTTTC.

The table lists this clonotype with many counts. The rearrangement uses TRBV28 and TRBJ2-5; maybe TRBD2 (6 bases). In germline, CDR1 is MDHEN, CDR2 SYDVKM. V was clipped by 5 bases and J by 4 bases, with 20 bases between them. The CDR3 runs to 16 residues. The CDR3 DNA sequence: TGTGCCAGCAGTCTTAATCCGGGACTGGGGATAGAGACCCAGTACTTC. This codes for CASSLNPGLGIETQYF.

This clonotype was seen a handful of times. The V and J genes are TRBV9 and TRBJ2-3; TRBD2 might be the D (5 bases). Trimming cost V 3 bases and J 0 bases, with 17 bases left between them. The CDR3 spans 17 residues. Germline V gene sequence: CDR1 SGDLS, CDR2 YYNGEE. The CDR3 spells CASSGTVRAGSTDTQYF. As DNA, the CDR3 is TGTGCCAGCAGCGGAACAGTCCGGGCGGGTAGCACAGATACGCAGTATTTT.

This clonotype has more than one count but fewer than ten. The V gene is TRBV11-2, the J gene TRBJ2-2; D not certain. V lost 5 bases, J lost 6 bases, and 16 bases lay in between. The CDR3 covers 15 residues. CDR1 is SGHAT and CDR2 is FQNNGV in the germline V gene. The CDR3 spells CASSRQLFGAGELFF. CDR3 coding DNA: TGTGCCAGCAGCCGTCAGTTGTTTGGCGCCGGGGAGCTGTTTTTT.

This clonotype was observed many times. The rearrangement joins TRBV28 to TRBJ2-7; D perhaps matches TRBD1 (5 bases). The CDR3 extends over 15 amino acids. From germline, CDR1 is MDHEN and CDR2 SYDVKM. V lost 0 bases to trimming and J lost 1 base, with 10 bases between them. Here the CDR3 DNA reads TGTGCCAGCAGTTTATGGTGGACAAAGTCCTACGAGCAGTACTTC. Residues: CASSLWWTKSYEQYF.

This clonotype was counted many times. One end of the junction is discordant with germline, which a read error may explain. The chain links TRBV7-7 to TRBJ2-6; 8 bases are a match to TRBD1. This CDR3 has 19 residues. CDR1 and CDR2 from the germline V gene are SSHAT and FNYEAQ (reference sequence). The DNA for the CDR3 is TGTGCTAGCAGCCCAAGACCGGGACAGGTGAACTCTGGGGCCAACGTCCTGACTTTC. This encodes CASSPRPGQVNSGANVLTF.

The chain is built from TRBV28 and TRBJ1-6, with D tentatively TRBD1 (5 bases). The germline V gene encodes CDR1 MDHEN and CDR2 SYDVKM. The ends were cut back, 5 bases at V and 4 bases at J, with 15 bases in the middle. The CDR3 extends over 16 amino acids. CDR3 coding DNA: TGTGCCAGCAGTCCGGCGGGGGGAAGGTATAATTCACCCCTCCACTTT. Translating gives CASSPAGGRYNSPLHF.

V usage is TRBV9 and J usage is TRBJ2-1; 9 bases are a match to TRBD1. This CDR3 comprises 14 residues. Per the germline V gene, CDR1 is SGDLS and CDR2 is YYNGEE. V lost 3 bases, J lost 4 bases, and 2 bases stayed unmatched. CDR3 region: CASSAGQGYNEQFF. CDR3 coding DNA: TGTGCCAGCAGCGCGGGACAGGGTTACAATGAGCAGTTCTTC.

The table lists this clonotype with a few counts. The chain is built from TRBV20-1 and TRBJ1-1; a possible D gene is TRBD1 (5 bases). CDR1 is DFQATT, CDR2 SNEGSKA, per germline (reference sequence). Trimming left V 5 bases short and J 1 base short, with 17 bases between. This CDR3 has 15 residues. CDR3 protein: CSAPRTGTGNTEAFF. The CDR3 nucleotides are TGCAGTGCTCCTAGAACCGGGACGGGGAACACTGAAGCTTTCTTT.

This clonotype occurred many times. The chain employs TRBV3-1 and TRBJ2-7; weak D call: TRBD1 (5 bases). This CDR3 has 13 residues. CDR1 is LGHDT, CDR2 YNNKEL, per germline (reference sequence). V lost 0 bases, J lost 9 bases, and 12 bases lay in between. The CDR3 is CASSQDTGVRQYF. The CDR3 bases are TGTGCCAGCAGCCAAGATACAGGAGTGAGGCAGTACTTC.

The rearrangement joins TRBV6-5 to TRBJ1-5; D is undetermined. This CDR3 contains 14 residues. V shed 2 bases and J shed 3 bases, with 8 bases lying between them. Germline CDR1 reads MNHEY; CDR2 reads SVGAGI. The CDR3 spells CASSYGQTNQPQHF. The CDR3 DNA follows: TGTGCCAGCAGTTACGGGCAGACCAATCAGCCCCAGCATTTT.

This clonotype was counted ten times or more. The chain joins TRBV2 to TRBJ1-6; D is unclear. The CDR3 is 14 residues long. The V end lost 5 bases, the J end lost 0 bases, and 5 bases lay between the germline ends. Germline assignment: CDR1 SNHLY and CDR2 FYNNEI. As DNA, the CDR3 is TGTGCCAGCAGTAGATCCTCCTATAATTCACCCCTCCACTTT. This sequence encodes CASSRSSYNSPLHF.

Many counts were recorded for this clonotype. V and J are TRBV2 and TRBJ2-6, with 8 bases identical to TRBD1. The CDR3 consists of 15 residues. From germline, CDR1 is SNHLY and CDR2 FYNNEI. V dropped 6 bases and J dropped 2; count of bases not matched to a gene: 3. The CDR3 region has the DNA TGTGCCAGCAGAGGACAGGGCACTGGGGCCAACGTCCTGACTTTC. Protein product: CASRGQGTGANVLTF.

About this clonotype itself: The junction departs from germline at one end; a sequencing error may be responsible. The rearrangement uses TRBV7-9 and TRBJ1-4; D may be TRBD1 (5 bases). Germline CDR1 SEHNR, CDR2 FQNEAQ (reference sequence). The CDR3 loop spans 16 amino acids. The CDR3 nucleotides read TGTGCCAGCAGCCTAGCTACCGGGACCCGAAATGAAAAACTGTTTTTT. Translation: CASSLATGTRNEKLFF. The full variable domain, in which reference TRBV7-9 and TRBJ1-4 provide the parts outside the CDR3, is DTGVSQNPRHKITKRGQNVTFRCDPISEHNRLYWYRQTLGQGPEFLTYFQNEAQLEKSRLLSDRFSAERPKGSFSTLEIQRTEQGDSAMYLCASSLATGTRNEKLFFGSGTQLSVL.

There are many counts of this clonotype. The CDR3 coding sequence is TGTGCCAGCACCCTAATCGGGACAGGGTGGGGCAACTATGGCTACACCTTC. The encoded protein is CASTLIGTGWGNYGYTF. V is TRBV12-3 or TRBV12-4 and J is TRBJ1-2; 9 nucleotides agree with TRBD1. V lost 7 bases to trimming and J lost 2 bases; unmatched junction nucleotides: 14. This CDR3 spans 17 amino acids.

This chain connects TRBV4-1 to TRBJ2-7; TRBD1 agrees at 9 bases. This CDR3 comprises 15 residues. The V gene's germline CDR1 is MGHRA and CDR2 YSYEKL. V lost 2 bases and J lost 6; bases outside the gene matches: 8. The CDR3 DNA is TGCGCCAGCAGCCAACCGGGACAGGGAATAATCGAGCAGTACTTC. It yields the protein CASSQPGQGIIEQYF.

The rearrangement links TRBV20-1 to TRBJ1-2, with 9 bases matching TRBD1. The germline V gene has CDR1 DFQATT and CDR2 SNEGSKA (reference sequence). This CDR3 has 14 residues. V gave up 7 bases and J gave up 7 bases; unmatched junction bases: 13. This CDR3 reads CSVLVRTGVSGYTF. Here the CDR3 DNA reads TGCAGTGTCCTCGTACGGACAGGGGTGTCTGGCTACACCTTC.

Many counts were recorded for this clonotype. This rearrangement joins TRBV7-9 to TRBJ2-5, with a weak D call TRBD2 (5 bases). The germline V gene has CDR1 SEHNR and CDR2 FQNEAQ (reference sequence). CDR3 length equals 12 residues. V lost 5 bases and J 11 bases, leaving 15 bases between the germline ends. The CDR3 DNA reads TGTGCCAGCAGCCCCCGGGGTCCGGGACAGTACTTC. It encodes CASSPRGPGQYF.

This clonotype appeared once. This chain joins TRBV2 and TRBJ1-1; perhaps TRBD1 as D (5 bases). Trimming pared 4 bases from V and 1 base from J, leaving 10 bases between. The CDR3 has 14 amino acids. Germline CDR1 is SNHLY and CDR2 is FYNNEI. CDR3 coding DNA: TGTGCCAGCAGTGTCCGGGACCCGAACACTGAAGCTTTCTTT. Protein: CASSVRDPNTEAFF.

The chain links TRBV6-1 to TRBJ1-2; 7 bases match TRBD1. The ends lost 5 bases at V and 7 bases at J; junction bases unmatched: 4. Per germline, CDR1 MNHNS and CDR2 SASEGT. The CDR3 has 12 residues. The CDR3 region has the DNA TGTGCCAGCAGTACAGGGGCGAGTGGCTACACCTTC. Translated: CASSTGASGYTF.

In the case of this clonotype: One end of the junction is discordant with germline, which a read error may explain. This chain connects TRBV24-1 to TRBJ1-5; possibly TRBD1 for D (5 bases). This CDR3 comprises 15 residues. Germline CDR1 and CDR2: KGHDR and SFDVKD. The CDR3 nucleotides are TGTACCACCAGTGCGGACACTTATAGCAATCAGCCCCAGCATTTT. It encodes CTTSADTYSNQPQHF.

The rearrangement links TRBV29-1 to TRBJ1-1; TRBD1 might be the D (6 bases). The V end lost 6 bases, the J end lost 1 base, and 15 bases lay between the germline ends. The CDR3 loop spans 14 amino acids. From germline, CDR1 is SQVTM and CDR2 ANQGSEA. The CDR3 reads CSVNSLQGNTEAFF. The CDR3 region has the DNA TGCAGCGTCAACAGCCTACAGGGGAACACTGAAGCTTTCTTT.